The 19 T cell receptor beta chains listed next were all sequenced from one sample in a study of CD8 T cells in ankylosing spondylitis. MiXCR was run by TCRdb on the 5' RACE reads, yielding one entry per CDR3 protein. The sample contains approximately 30,000 distinct CDR3 sequences, over 6.5% of which appear only once. The specimen was blood. The receptors stem from a male donor with ankylosing spondylitis or in good health (not recorded which).

The rearrangement links TRBV12-3 or TRBV12-4 to TRBJ2-1, with 7 nucleotides matching TRBD2. The CDR3 sequence is 16 residues long. With V trimmed by 6 bases and J by 4 bases, 12 bases remained unmatched. Here the CDR3 reads CASSGRGLGQYNEQFF. CDR3 in DNA: TGTGCCAGCAGCGGGCGCGGACTAGGACAATACAATGAGCAGTTCTTC.

This clonotype was found a few times. Its ends do not fully match the called genes, so a read error is possible. The V and J genes are TRBV12-3 or TRBV12-4 and TRBJ2-7; D unclear. This CDR3 has 8 residues. CDR3 in DNA: TGTGCCAGCAGACCCGGTAACTTC. The encoded protein is CASRPGNF.

The chain joins TRBV14 to TRBJ2-1; D possibly matches TRBD1 or TRBD2 (5 bases each). From germline, CDR1 is SGHDN and CDR2 FVKESK. The CDR3 sequence is 17 residues long. V was cut by 0 bases and J by 7 bases, with 19 bases left in between. The CDR3: CASSQESGTDLRNEQFF. CDR3 nucleotides: TGTGCCAGCAGCCAAGAGTCTGGGACCGACCTTAGGAATGAGCAGTTCTTC.

This clonotype was counted a few times. The V call is TRBV3-1, the J call TRBJ2-2; 7 bases map to TRBD1. This CDR3 has 19 amino acids. The V and J ends lost 2 bases and 0 bases, in that order; junction bases with no gene match: 12. In germline, CDR1 is LGHDT, CDR2 YNNKEL (reference sequence). In nucleotides, the CDR3 is TGTGCCAGCAGCCAACCCCACAGGGGCCTTACCGCGAACACCGGGGAGCTGTTTTTT. This gives the protein CASSQPHRGLTANTGELFF. Full variable domain (outside the CDR3, taken from reference TRBV3-1 and TRBJ2-2): DTAVSQTPKYLVTQMGNDKSIKCEQNLGHDTMYWYKQDSKKFLKIMFSYNNKELIINETVPNRFSPKSPDKAHLNLHINSLELGDSAVYFCASSQPHRGLTANTGELFFGEGSRLTVL.

The chain combines TRBV5-1 with TRBJ1-4; weak D call: TRBD1 (6 bases). The CDR3 runs 14 residues. Trimming pared 5 bases from V and 5 bases from J, leaving 13 bases between. Looked up from germline, CDR1 is SGHRS and CDR2 is YFSETQ. The CDR3 spells CASSGGQSNEKLFF. The DNA of the CDR3 is TGCGCCAGCAGTGGTGGACAGTCCAATGAAAAACTGTTTTTT.

The CDR3 is CASSLTMNTEAFF. In DNA, the CDR3 is TGTGCCAGCAGCTTAACGATGAACACTGAAGCTTTCTTT. This chain links TRBV7-3 with TRBJ1-1; D is undetermined. The CDR3 consists of 13 residues. The germline gives CDR1 SGHTA, CDR2 FQGTGA. V gave up 0 bases and J gave up 0 bases, with 2 bases separating them.

This clonotype was picked up a small number of times. This rearrangement joins TRBV20-1 to TRBJ2-3; D is undetermined. Looked up from germline, CDR1 is DFQATT and CDR2 is SNEGSKA (reference sequence). The CDR3 contains 14 residues. V lost 1 base and J lost 4, with 12 bases in between. CDR3: CSARVLALADTQYF. CDR3 nucleotides: TGCAGTGCTAGAGTCCTGGCTCTTGCAGATACGCAGTATTTT.

The sample holds a few counts of this clonotype. The chain uses TRBV11-2 and TRBJ2-2; the D is unclear. Germline V CDR1 and CDR2: SGHAT, FQNNGV. The V end lost 0 bases, the J end lost 0 bases, and 5 bases lay between the germline ends. The CDR3 extends over 15 amino acids. The CDR3 loop is CASSLDQANTGELFF. The CDR3 DNA sequence: TGTGCCAGCAGCTTAGATCAGGCGAACACCGGGGAGCTGTTTTTT.

This clonotype showed up many times. This chain links TRBV12-3 or TRBV12-4 with TRBJ2-5, with 7 bases lining up with TRBD1. The CDR3 is 14 amino acids. The junction had 4 bases not matched to a gene; V was cut back by 5 bases and J by 1 base. CDR3 residues: CASSRQGLQETQYF. DNA for the CDR3: TGTGCCAGCAGTCGACAGGGCCTCCAAGAGACCCAGTACTTC.

The chain uses TRBV6-5 and TRBJ2-5; 7 bases line up with TRBD2. Germline CDR1 reads MNHEY; CDR2 reads SVGAGI. V dropped 8 bases and J dropped 5; count of bases not matched to a gene: 17. This CDR3 is 16 amino acids long. This CDR3 reads CASRPPGSGGSETQYF. CDR3 sequence (DNA): TGTGCCAGCCGGCCCCCTGGGTCGGGAGGTTCTGAGACCCAGTACTTC.

V is TRBV5-1 and J is TRBJ1-1, with no clear D. The CDR3 loop spans 13 amino acids. CDR1 SGHRS and CDR2 YFSETQ come from the germline V gene. V was pared by 6 bases and J by 10 bases, with 19 bases between. CDR3 sequence: CASTPLSGSGAFF. The CDR3 DNA follows: TGCGCCAGCACCCCATTATCCGGGAGCGGAGCTTTCTTT.

This clonotype came up a few times. The chain combines TRBV27 with TRBJ2-3; 12 bases line up with TRBD2. CDR3 length: 17 amino acids. Trimming took 7 bases from V and 2 from J; bases not matched to a gene: 10. Germline V lookup: CDR1 MNHEY, CDR2 SMNVEV (reference sequence). The CDR3 loop reads CASTGLAGNPATDTQYF. The CDR3 DNA sequence: TGTGCCAGCACCGGACTAGCGGGAAATCCGGCCACAGATACGCAGTATTTT.

This clonotype was observed many times. The chain employs TRBV29-1 and TRBJ1-1; D unresolved. The CDR3 covers 14 residues. V was shortened by 6 bases and J by 0 bases, with 14 bases between the two germline ends. The germline CDR1 and CDR2 sequences are SQVTM and ANQGSEA. Written as DNA, the CDR3 is TGCAGCGTCGAGGGCGCAGACATGAACACTGAAGCTTTCTTT. Its protein product is CSVEGADMNTEAFF. The full variable domain, in which reference TRBV29-1 and TRBJ1-1 provide the parts outside the CDR3, is SAVISQKPSRDICQRGTSLTIQCQVDSQVTMMFWYRQQPGQSLTLIATANQGSEATYESGFVIDKFPISRPNLTFSTLTVSNMSPEDSSIYLCSVEGADMNTEAFFGQGTRLTVV.

The rearrangement links TRBV12-3 or TRBV12-4 to TRBJ2-2; perhaps TRBD1 as D (6 bases). Trimming removed 3 bases at V and 7 bases at J, with 15 bases between. The CDR3 length is 15 residues. CDR3 sequence reads: CASSFRQAVGGELFF. In DNA, the CDR3 is TGTGCCAGCAGTTTCCGACAGGCCGTTGGCGGGGAGCTGTTTTTT.

This clonotype was counted only a few times. This rearrangement joins TRBV20-1 to TRBJ1-1, with D uncertain. V was shortened by 3 bases and J by 6 bases, with 17 bases between the two germline ends. Germline values: CDR1 DFQATT, CDR2 SNEGSKA (reference sequence). CDR3 length equals 14 residues. In DNA form, the CDR3 reads TGCAGTGCTAGTAGAAAATCCAGTGCAGCTGAAGCTTTCTTT. This sequence encodes CSASRKSSAAEAFF.

This clonotype came up a few times. This chain joins TRBV3-2 and TRBJ1-1; the table's D call of TRBD1 was not tested on the DNA. TRBV3-2 is annotated as a pseudogene. This CDR3 spans 13 amino acids. The CDR3 nucleotides read TGTGCCAGCAGCCCGTCCAGGGTTTCTGAAGCTTTCTTT. Translating it yields CASSPSRVSEAFF.

V is TRBV24-1 and J is TRBJ2-1, with TRBD2 as a possible D gene (5 bases). This CDR3 comprises 16 residues. CDR1 and CDR2 from the germline V gene are KGHDR and SFDVKD. V gave up 3 bases and J gave up 0 bases, with 11 bases separating them. CDR3 nucleotide sequence: TGTGCCACCAGTGATCTCAAAGGGAGCTCCTACAATGAGCAGTTCTTC. Translated: CATSDLKGSSYNEQFF.

In this sample, this clonotype turned up many times. This chain connects TRBV5-1 to TRBJ2-3; 9 bases align to TRBD2. Germline V gene lookup returns CDR1 SGHRS and CDR2 YFSETQ. CDR3 length equals 16 residues. V trimming: 0 bases; J trimming: 8 bases; junction bases outside the gene matches: 10. CDR3 loop: CASSLEYGLAGSTQYF. As DNA, the CDR3 is TGCGCCAGCAGCTTGGAGTATGGCCTAGCGGGGAGTACGCAGTATTTT. The variable domain in full, with the rest retrieved from reference TRBV5-1 and TRBJ2-3, is KAGVTQTPRYLIKTRGQQVTLSCSPISGHRSVSWYQQTPGQGLQFLFEYFSETQRNKGNFPGRFSGRQFSNSRSEMNVSTLELGDSALYLCASSLEYGLAGSTQYFGPGTRLTVL.

This clonotype has ten or more counts. The chain combines TRBV29-1 with TRBJ1-1, with D possibly TRBD1 on 5 matching bases. Germline-derived CDR1 and CDR2 are SQVTM and ANQGSEA. The CDR3 has 13 residues. Deletions cut 4 bases from V and 2 bases from J, with 11 bases between. The CDR3 nucleotides read TGCAGCGTTGGGGGGAGAGGAAACACTGAAGCTTTCTTT. Translating it yields CSVGGRGNTEAFF.